This T cell receptor (beta chain) came from a study of STAT5B mutations in CD4+ large granular lymphocyte leukemia. TCRdb keeps only in-frame clones here, not all; method: immunoSEQ multiplex PCR. The table shows tens of thousands of clones, with around 81% occurring only once. V was shortened by 3 bases and J by 4 bases, with 13 bases between the two germline ends. The CDR3 is made up of 14 amino acids. Per the germline V gene, CDR1 is GTSNPN and CDR2 is SVGIG (reference sequence). This sequence originates from a human donor in good health. Material for sequencing was CD4+ T cells from blood buffy coats. The chain carries TRBV30 and TRBJ1-5; tentatively, D is TRBD1 (5 bases). CDR3 residues: CAWRRDGLNQPQHF. The CDR3 region has the DNA TGTGCCTGGAGAAGGGACGGTCTTAATCAGCCCCAGCATTTT.